This T cell receptor beta chain was documented in a study of CD8+ T cells in alopecia areata. Investigators isolated RNA and reverse transcribed it into cDNA to act as the sequencing template. This table comes from immunoSEQ multiplex PCR, and its TCRdb copy is limited to in-frame clones, with some not included. Of around 300,000 clones in the sample, about 60% were seen once. The sample's treatment: oral pan-JAK inhibitor, 5-10 mg twice daily. The CDR3 sequence is 15 residues long. Germline V gene data show CDR1 as LGHNA and CDR2 as YSLEER. Trimming left V 0 bases short and J 3 bases short, with 8 bases between.

Sample: CD4+ T cells sorted from blood, taken at roughly week 52, from a patient treated with tofacitinib. The receptor comes from a human donor with alopecia areata. The V gene is TRBV4-3, the J gene TRBJ2-2; D perhaps matches TRBD1 (5 bases). The CDR3 spells CASSQEDSYTGELFF. The CDR3 DNA reads as TGCGCCAGCAGCCAAGAAGACAGCTACACCGGGGAGCTGTTTTTT.